The rows below give T cell receptor beta chains drawn from one sample of a study of human T cells and chemical hapten exposure. MiXCR, applied by TCRdb to the RACE reads, yields one record per CDR3 protein. The data hold approximately 320,000 distinct CDR3 sequences, with about 5% observed a single time. The sample was whole blood, taken in connection with sensitization to the hapten diphenylcyclopropenone (DPC). All receptors derive from a woman younger than 35 with alopecia areata. Some clones in this sample may be carry-over from other donors' samples. The CDR3 runs from the conserved cysteine through the conserved F or W. A D gene is named only where the DNA matches it firmly. Expanded clones are given a class, and other clones once, few, many or no size at all.

CDR3nt: TGCAGTGCCCATCGGGTCGTTAATAATTCACCCCTCCACTTT
CDR3aa: CSAHRVVNNSPLHF
d_gene: .
abundance: few
v_gene: TRBV20-1
j_gene: TRBJ1-6

CDR3nt: TGTGCCAGCAGTGGGACGTTAACGGACAGGGACCCCGGGGAGCTGTTTTTT
CDR3aa: CASSGTLTDRDPGELFF
d_gene: TRBD1
abundance: many
v_gene: TRBV6-1
j_gene: TRBJ2-2

CDR3nt: TGTGCCAGCAGTGAAGGACAGGGACTTGCCGGGGAGCTGTTTTTT
CDR3aa: CASSEGQGLAGELFF
d_gene: .
abundance: many
v_gene: TRBV6-1
j_gene: TRBJ2-2

CDR3nt: TGTGCCAGCAGCTCAGGTGGCGGGGGGCTCTCCTACGAGCAGTACTTC
CDR3aa: CASSSGGGGLSYEQYF
d_gene: TRBD2
abundance: .
v_gene: TRBV9
j_gene: TRBJ2-7

CDR3nt: TGTGCCAGCAGTCGAACTAGGGACAGAATCAACACTGAAGCTTTCTTT
CDR3aa: CASSRTRDRINTEAFF
d_gene: TRBD1
abundance: few
v_gene: TRBV6-2/TRBV6-3
j_gene: TRBJ1-1

CDR3nt: TGTGCCAGCAGCGTAGCGGCGGGAACCTACGAGCAGTACTTC
CDR3aa: CASSVAAGTYEQYF
d_gene: .
abundance: many
v_gene: TRBV9
j_gene: TRBJ2-7

CDR3nt: TGTGCCAGCAGCCTTAATAGGGGACTACCCCAAGAGACCCAGTACTTC
CDR3aa: CASSLNRGLPQETQYF
d_gene: TRBD2
abundance: few
v_gene: TRBV3-1
j_gene: TRBJ2-5

CDR3nt: TGTGCCAGCAGCCCGCCCAGGAAAGGAAACACCATATATTTT
CDR3aa: CASSPPRKGNTIYF
d_gene: .
abundance: many
v_gene: TRBV11-2
j_gene: TRBJ1-3

CDR3nt: TGTGCCATCAGCGGGACAGGAACAGATACGCAGTATTTT
CDR3aa: CAISGTGTDTQYF
d_gene: TRBD1
abundance: .
v_gene: TRBV10-3
j_gene: TRBJ2-3

CDR3nt: TGCAGTGCTAGAGACCTAGCGGGGGGTTCCTACAATGAGCAGTTCTTC
CDR3aa: CSARDLAGGSYNEQFF
d_gene: TRBD2
abundance: many
v_gene: TRBV20-1
j_gene: TRBJ2-1

CDR3nt: TGTGCCAGCACCCGGACAGGGGCGCCCACCGGGGAGCTGTTTTTT
CDR3aa: CASTRTGAPTGELFF
d_gene: TRBD1
abundance: few
v_gene: TRBV28
j_gene: TRBJ2-2

CDR3nt: TGTGCCAGTGGCAGAGCCACTGAAGCTTTCTTT
CDR3aa: CASGRATEAFF
d_gene: .
abundance: .
v_gene: TRBV6-5
j_gene: TRBJ1-1

CDR3nt: TGCAGTGCTTCGGGACTAGCGGGCAATCTTCGCGAGCAGTACTTC
CDR3aa: CSASGLAGNLREQYF
d_gene: TRBD2
abundance: many
v_gene: TRBV20-1
j_gene: TRBJ2-7

CDR3nt: TGTGCCAGCTCACCACAGCAGGGGCCAACAACTAATGAAAAACTGTTTTTT
CDR3aa: CASSPQQGPTTNEKLFF
d_gene: .
abundance: many
v_gene: TRBV18
j_gene: TRBJ1-4

CDR3nt: TGTGCCAGCCCAACCCGACAGGGTGGGTATGAGCAGTTCTTC
CDR3aa: CASPTRQGGYEQFF
d_gene: TRBD1
abundance: many
v_gene: TRBV2
j_gene: TRBJ2-1

CDR3nt: TGTGCCAGCAGTTACCAGTCGGGGCAGTCAAACATTCAGTACTTC
CDR3aa: CASSYQSGQSNIQYF
d_gene: .
abundance: many
v_gene: TRBV6-5
j_gene: TRBJ2-4

CDR3nt: TGCGCCAGCAGCCAAGATTTCGGACGCCCGGATGGCGAGCAGTACTTC
CDR3aa: CASSQDFGRPDGEQYF
d_gene: .
abundance: .
v_gene: TRBV4-1
j_gene: TRBJ2-7

CDR3nt: TGTGCCAGCAGTGATTGGGTCCCCTACGAGCAGTACTTC
CDR3aa: CASSDWVPYEQYF
d_gene: .
abundance: .
v_gene: TRBV6-1
j_gene: TRBJ2-7

CDR3nt: TGTGCCAGCAGCTTGGGGTCAGGGAATGGCTACACCTTC
CDR3aa: CASSLGSGNGYTF
d_gene: .
abundance: .
v_gene: TRBV5-6
j_gene: TRBJ1-2

CDR3nt: TGTGCCAGCAGCGCCTTTACCGGGACGGGGAATGAAAAACTGTTTTTT
CDR3aa: CASSAFTGTGNEKLFF
d_gene: .
abundance: many
v_gene: TRBV9
j_gene: TRBJ1-4

CDR3nt: TGTGCCAGCAGTTTATCCTCTAGCACAGATACGCAGTATTTT
CDR3aa: CASSLSSSTDTQYF
d_gene: .
abundance: few
v_gene: TRBV27
j_gene: TRBJ2-3

CDR3nt: TGCAGTGCTAGAGTTTCAAGGGGGCTGCCGGGAAACACCATATATTTT
CDR3aa: CSARVSRGLPGNTIYF
d_gene: TRBD1
abundance: .
v_gene: TRBV20-1
j_gene: TRBJ1-3

CDR3nt: TGTGCCAGCAGTTACCCCCCGAAAGGAACTGAAGCTTTCTTT
CDR3aa: CASSYPPKGTEAFF
d_gene: .
abundance: few
v_gene: TRBV6-2/TRBV6-3
j_gene: TRBJ1-1

CDR3nt: TGTGCCAGCAGCCAGGTGAATCGACAGGGATACCACGAGCAGTACTTC
CDR3aa: CASSQVNRQGYHEQYF
d_gene: TRBD1
abundance: few
v_gene: TRBV3-1
j_gene: TRBJ2-7

CDR3nt: TGTGCCAGCAGCTTAGTCCAAGACTATGGCTACACCTTC
CDR3aa: CASSLVQDYGYTF
d_gene: .
abundance: once
v_gene: TRBV11-2
j_gene: TRBJ1-2

CDR3nt: TGTGCCAGCAGCGTAGTTGAGGCGGAGTCCTACGAGCAGTACTTC
CDR3aa: CASSVVEAESYEQYF
d_gene: .
abundance: .
v_gene: TRBV9
j_gene: TRBJ2-7

CDR3nt: TGTGCCACCAGCCGCCGACAATATGAATCACCCCTCCACTTT
CDR3aa: CATSRRQYESPLHF
d_gene: .
abundance: many
v_gene: TRBV15
j_gene: TRBJ1-6

CDR3nt: TGTGCCAGCAGCTTAAACCCCCAGGGAGCTAACTATGGCTACACCTTC
CDR3aa: CASSLNPQGANYGYTF
d_gene: .
abundance: few
v_gene: TRBV7-8
j_gene: TRBJ1-2

CDR3nt: TGTGCCAGCAGCCAAGACCGGTCTGACACCGGGGAGCTGTTTTTT
CDR3aa: CASSQDRSDTGELFF
d_gene: .
abundance: .
v_gene: TRBV4-2
j_gene: TRBJ2-2

CDR3nt: TGTGCCAGCAGCTTGGAATTCCGGATCCCCGGGGGTGAGCAGTTCTTC
CDR3aa: CASSLEFRIPGGEQFF
d_gene: .
abundance: many
v_gene: TRBV5-6
j_gene: TRBJ2-1

CDR3nt: TGTGCCAGCAGCCAGACTCGAGAGGAGCCCCAGCATTTT
CDR3aa: CASSQTREEPQHF
d_gene: .
abundance: many
v_gene: TRBV4-2
j_gene: TRBJ1-5

CDR3nt: TGTGCCAGCAGTTACGGAGGGAGTTCCTATAATTCACCCCTCCACTTT
CDR3aa: CASSYGGSSYNSPLHF
d_gene: .
abundance: few
v_gene: TRBV6-2/TRBV6-3
j_gene: TRBJ1-6

CDR3nt: TGTGCCAGCAGTTTGGGGACGCTTCTGGACTATGGCTACACCTTC
CDR3aa: CASSLGTLLDYGYTF
d_gene: .
abundance: few
v_gene: TRBV12-3/TRBV12-4
j_gene: TRBJ1-2

CDR3nt: TGTGCCAGCTCACCACCGGCAGGGATAGGGGGCTACACCTTC
CDR3aa: CASSPPAGIGGYTF
d_gene: .
abundance: few
v_gene: TRBV18
j_gene: TRBJ1-2

CDR3nt: TGTGCCAGCAGCTTAGGGGAGGGGGGTACGCAGTATTTT
CDR3aa: CASSLGEGGTQYF
d_gene: .
abundance: many
v_gene: TRBV7-2
j_gene: TRBJ2-3

CDR3nt: TGTGCCAGCAGCACTCGGACAGGCCGCTATAATTCACCCCTCCACTTT
CDR3aa: CASSTRTGRYNSPLHF
d_gene: TRBD1
abundance: few
v_gene: TRBV9
j_gene: TRBJ1-6

CDR3nt: TGTGCCCTAGCGGGGGGAATTACAGATACGCAGTATTTT
CDR3aa: CALAGGITDTQYF
d_gene: TRBD2
abundance: many
v_gene: TRBV25-1
j_gene: TRBJ2-3

CDR3nt: TGTGCCAGCATGGGGGGGAGCTCCTACAATGAGCAGTTCTTC
CDR3aa: CASMGGSSYNEQFF
d_gene: TRBD2
abundance: few
v_gene: TRBV2
j_gene: TRBJ2-1

CDR3nt: TGTGCCAGTAGTCCTAGCTACGTCTCTACGGGCTATGGCTACACCTTC
CDR3aa: CASSPSYVSTGYGYTF
d_gene: .
abundance: .
v_gene: TRBV19
j_gene: TRBJ1-2

CDR3nt: TGTGCCAGCCGGAATCAGGGGGGCGAAAAACTGTTTTTT
CDR3aa: CASRNQGGEKLFF
d_gene: TRBD1
abundance: many
v_gene: TRBV7-2
j_gene: TRBJ1-4

CDR3nt: TGTGCCAGTAGGGGCAGACAAGAGACCCAGTACTTC
CDR3aa: CASRGRQETQYF
d_gene: .
abundance: few
v_gene: TRBV19
j_gene: TRBJ2-5

CDR3nt: TGTGCCAGCACCAAAGGACAGGGGAAGTTCTTC
CDR3aa: CASTKGQGKFF
d_gene: TRBD1
abundance: .
v_gene: TRBV12-3/TRBV12-4
j_gene: TRBJ2-1

CDR3nt: TGCGCCAGCAGCCCCGGACAGGGGTCAACTAACTATGGCTACACCTTC
CDR3aa: CASSPGQGSTNYGYTF
d_gene: TRBD1
abundance: .
v_gene: TRBV5-1
j_gene: TRBJ1-2

CDR3nt: TGTGCCAGCAGCTTAAGCGCTGAACGGGGGGAGCAATTCTTC
CDR3aa: CASSLSAERGEQFF
d_gene: TRBD2
abundance: many
v_gene: TRBV7-2
j_gene: TRBJ2-1

CDR3nt: TGCGCCAGCAGCTTGGTGCCAGGGGGCTCAGAGACCCAGTACTTC
CDR3aa: CASSLVPGGSETQYF
d_gene: TRBD1
abundance: few
v_gene: TRBV5-1
j_gene: TRBJ2-5

CDR3nt: TGTGCCACCAGCAGAGATTACCAGGGAGGAGAGACCCAGTACTTC
CDR3aa: CATSRDYQGGETQYF
d_gene: .
abundance: many
v_gene: TRBV15
j_gene: TRBJ2-5

CDR3nt: TGTGCCATCAGTGCGGACAACCTCAATGAAAAACTGTTTTTT
CDR3aa: CAISADNLNEKLFF
d_gene: .
abundance: .
v_gene: TRBV10-3
j_gene: TRBJ1-4

CDR3nt: TGTGCCAGCAGCTTGGTCCCGCTAAGCACAGATACGCAGTATTTT
CDR3aa: CASSLVPLSTDTQYF
d_gene: .
abundance: few
v_gene: TRBV5-5
j_gene: TRBJ2-3

CDR3nt: TGTGCCATCAAAGACAGCCCCGTACCCCCAGATACGCAGTATTTT
CDR3aa: CAIKDSPVPPDTQYF
d_gene: .
abundance: few
v_gene: TRBV10-3
j_gene: TRBJ2-3

CDR3nt: TGCAGTGCTAGCCTGTTTGGGAAGGTTCGATCACCCCTCCACTTT
CDR3aa: CSASLFGKVRSPLHF
d_gene: .
abundance: many
v_gene: TRBV20-1
j_gene: TRBJ1-6

CDR3nt: TGCGCCAGCAGCCCGGAGGTAGGGGTCTCCTACGAGCAGTACTTC
CDR3aa: CASSPEVGVSYEQYF
d_gene: .
abundance: few
v_gene: TRBV5-1
j_gene: TRBJ2-7

CDR3nt: TGCGCCAGCAGCCAAGATCAGTCGCAGGGGAGGAGGAAGGATGGCTACACCTTC
CDR3aa: CASSQDQSQGRRKDGYTF
d_gene: .
abundance: many
v_gene: TRBV4-3
j_gene: TRBJ1-2

CDR3nt: TGTGCCAGCAGTTACTCGATGGGACCGATGAATTCACCCCTCCACTTT
CDR3aa: CASSYSMGPMNSPLHF
d_gene: .
abundance: many
v_gene: TRBV6-6
j_gene: TRBJ1-6

CDR3nt: TGCAGCGGGTGCCGGGACAGGGCGACAGATACGCAGTATTTT
CDR3aa: CSGCRDRATDTQYF
d_gene: TRBD1
abundance: few
v_gene: TRBV29-1
j_gene: TRBJ2-3

CDR3nt: TGTGCCAGCAGCCCCTTTTTGAGGACCCAGTACTTC
CDR3aa: CASSPFLRTQYF
d_gene: .
abundance: .
v_gene: TRBV2
j_gene: TRBJ2-5